A selection of T cell receptor beta chains follows, all from one sample in a study of T cells after posttransplantation cyclophosphamide. Measured with immunoSEQ multiplex PCR; TCRdb has only the in-frame clones, and not every one. The table includes approximately 16,000 clones, 77% detected once. The sequencing used CD8+ T cells sorted from PBMCs, collected 1,700 to 2,000 days after a stem cell transplant with posttransplant cyclophosphamide. The receptors here all came from a female patient aged 35-55 years who received an allogeneic stem cell transplant from a related donor, was CMV-positive, and had no GVHD. Certain T cells may be donor cells from the graft. CDR3s include the opening cysteine and the closing phenylalanine or tryptophan. D genes are given only for firm matches. Clone size is given for some rows only: seen once, a few or many times, or a class if the clone is expanded.

cdr3_nt	cdr3_aa	v_call	j_call	d_call	clone_size
TGTGCCAGAAGCTTTAAAGATACGCAGTATTTT	CARSFKDTQYF	TRBV7-5	TRBJ2-3	NA	NA
TGTGCCAGCAGCGTAGGGCAGGGGGAAGGTGAAAAACTGTTTTTT	CASSVGQGEGEKLFF	TRBV9	TRBJ1-4	TRBD1	NA
TGTGCCAGCAGTGAACTAGCGGGGAGCTCCTACAATGAGCAGTTCTTC	CASSELAGSSYNEQFF	TRBV25-1	TRBJ2-1	TRBD2	NA
TGTGCCAGCAGCTTGGCCGCTAGCACTTACAATGAGCAGTTCTTC	CASSLAASTYNEQFF	TRBV5-6	TRBJ2-1	NA	NA
TGTGCCAGCAGTTTAAGGGCAGGGGGTCACGGCTACACCTTC	CASSLRAGGHGYTF	TRBV27	TRBJ1-2	TRBD1	few
TGTGCCAGCAGCTTAGAAACAGGTTATAGCAATCAGCCCCAGCATTTT	CASSLETGYSNQPQHF	TRBV7-9	TRBJ1-5	NA	NA
TGTGCCAGCAGTAGACAGATCATGACTGAAGCTTTCTTT	CASSRQIMTEAFF	TRBV27	TRBJ1-1	NA	NA
TGTGCCAGCAGCTTGGGGAGTATTCCGGAGACCCAGTACTTC	CASSLGSIPETQYF	TRBV5-4	TRBJ2-5	NA	NA
TGTGCCAGCAGTTACGCGGGAGGCAATCAGCCCCAGCATTTT	CASSYAGGNQPQHF	TRBV6-5	TRBJ1-5	NA	few
TGTGCCAGCAGTTATTACGAGCAGTACTTC	CASSYYEQYF	TRBV11-2	TRBJ2-7	NA	few
TGCAGCGCAAGAACAGGACGCACAGATACGCAGTATTTT	CSARTGRTDTQYF	TRBV29-1	TRBJ2-3	NA	NA
TGTGCCAGCAGCTACACGGGGGGTGAGCAGTTCTTC	CASSYTGGEQFF	TRBV13	TRBJ2-1	TRBD2	NA
TGTGCCAGCAGTTTTATATCCGGGAATAATGGCTACACCTTC	CASSFISGNNGYTF	TRBV27	TRBJ1-2	NA	few
TGTGCCAGCAGTTCAGGGGGCGAGCAGTACTTC	CASSSGGEQYF	TRBV5-4	TRBJ2-7	TRBD1	NA
TGTGCCAGCAGCTTGGGATCCGGGACAGGGTCCAATGAGCAGTTCTTC	CASSLGSGTGSNEQFF	TRBV5-6	TRBJ2-1	TRBD1	NA
TGCGCCAGCAGCCTCCGACAGGCAAATCAGCCCCAGCATTTT	CASSLRQANQPQHF	TRBV4-1	TRBJ1-5	NA	NA
TGTGCCAGCACCACAGAAACGGCGTATAGCAATCAGCCCCAGCATTTT	CASTTETAYSNQPQHF	TRBV28	TRBJ1-5	NA	NA
TGCAGCGTTGAAGGGACAGTCCTTGGAGGGGCCAACGTCCTGACTTTC	CSVEGTVLGGANVLTF	TRBV29-1	TRBJ2-6	NA	NA
TGTGCCAGCAGCCCCCTTTCGGGACTAGGGAGCGAGCAGTACTTC	CASSPLSGLGSEQYF	TRBV14	TRBJ2-7	TRBD2	medium-sized
TGTGCCAGCAGCTTGTTCCCCCCAGTCCCCGGGGAGCTGTTTTTT	CASSLFPPVPGELFF	TRBV5-4	TRBJ2-2	NA	NA
TGTGCCAGCAGCTTGGGTAGAAACTACGAGCAGTACTTC	CASSLGRNYEQYF	TRBV5-4	TRBJ2-7	NA	once
TGTGCCAGCAGCTTGGGACTAGCGGGGGCCAATGAGCAGTTCTTC	CASSLGLAGANEQFF	TRBV11-2	TRBJ2-1	TRBD2	NA
TGTGCCAGCAGTCGATCAACAGGACAGCCCCAGCATTTT	CASSRSTGQPQHF	TRBV25-1	TRBJ1-5	NA	NA
TGTGCCAGCAGCCTCGCGGGGCGGGACACTGAAGCTTTCTTT	CASSLAGRDTEAFF	TRBV6-6	TRBJ1-1	NA	once
TGTGCCAGCAGTTTACAGGGGGTGAACACAGATACGCAGTATTTT	CASSLQGVNTDTQYF	TRBV5-6	TRBJ2-3	TRBD1	NA
TGTGCCAGCAGCTTAAGGGACAGGTACCAAGAGACCCAGTACTTC	CASSLRDRYQETQYF	TRBV5-6	TRBJ2-5	TRBD1	NA
TGTGCCAGCAGCTTGTCGCCCCCGGGAGAGCAGTACTTC	CASSLSPPGEQYF	TRBV7-9	TRBJ2-7	NA	NA
TGTGCCAGCAGCTTGTCGGGGACAGGCCCGGTCGAGCAGTACTTC	CASSLSGTGPVEQYF	TRBV5-4	TRBJ2-7	TRBD1	NA
TGTGCCAGCAGGGCCGGGACTAGCTATTTCAATGAGCAGTTCTTC	CASRAGTSYFNEQFF	TRBV2	TRBJ2-1	TRBD2	NA
TGTGCCAGCAGCTTAACTGGGGGGACAGGGGACATTTGGTACTTC	CASSLTGGTGDIWYF	TRBV7-3	TRBJ2-7	TRBD1	NA
TGTGCCAGCAGCGTAGACTCCGGGGAGCTGTTTTTT	CASSVDSGELFF	TRBV9	TRBJ2-2	NA	NA
TGTGCCAGTAGTGAACTCAACACTGAAGCTTTCTTT	CASSELNTEAFF	TRBV19	TRBJ1-1	NA	NA
TGTGCCAGCAGCTTAGCCGGGGGGCAGACCGACTCCTACGAGCAGTACTTC	CASSLAGGQTDSYEQYF	TRBV7-9	TRBJ2-7	NA	NA
TGCGCCAGCAGCGCGGACAGGGGGGGGCAAGAGACCCAGTACTTC	CASSADRGGQETQYF	TRBV5-1	TRBJ2-5	TRBD1	NA
TGTGCCAGCAGGGACCCCGGAGGGACTTTGGTGTACTTC	CASRDPGGTLVYF	TRBV28	TRBJ2-4	NA	NA
TGCGCCAGCAGCCAAGAAGAAGGGGGTTACGAGCAGTACTTC	CASSQEEGGYEQYF	TRBV4-1	TRBJ2-7	NA	NA
TGTGCCAGTAGGAAGACACGGCAAAGTACTAACTATGGCTACACCTTC	CASRKTRQSTNYGYTF	TRBV19	TRBJ1-2	NA	medium-sized
TGTGCCAGCAGTTTAGGTCCGGTCTACGAGCAGTACTTC	CASSLGPVYEQYF	TRBV27	TRBJ2-7	NA	NA
TGTGCCAGCAGCTTCGGGGACATCCAAGAGACCCAGTACTTC	CASSFGDIQETQYF	TRBV6-6	TRBJ2-5	NA	NA
TGTGCCAGCAGTGGACAGGGGAGCAATCAGCCCCAGCATTTT	CASSGQGSNQPQHF	TRBV2	TRBJ1-5	TRBD1	NA
TGTGCCAGCAGCCAAGATTGGGGCGGCACAGATACGCAGTATTTT	CASSQDWGGTDTQYF	TRBV4-2	TRBJ2-3	NA	NA
TGTGCCAGCAGTCCTTGGCTAGCGAATGAGCAGTTCTTC	CASSPWLANEQFF	TRBV6-6	TRBJ2-1	NA	once
TGTGCCAGCAGCTTGGGCGACTACGAGCAGTACTTC	CASSLGDYEQYF	TRBV5-6	TRBJ2-7	NA	NA
TGTGCCAGCAGCTCGCCGCGGGGACTAGTCCCAGATACGCAGTATTTT	CASSSPRGLVPDTQYF	TRBV7-9	TRBJ2-3	TRBD2	NA
TGTGCCAGCAGTTCCTGGGGGGGCACTGAGCAGTTCTTC	CASSSWGGTEQFF	TRBV7-3	TRBJ2-1	NA	NA
TGTGCCAGCAGTTCTACAGGTTTTGAAAAACTGTTTTTT	CASSSTGFEKLFF	TRBV6-5	TRBJ1-4	NA	NA
TGTGCCAGCAGCTCTGGACAGAACTATGGCTACACCTTC	CASSSGQNYGYTF	TRBV5-6	TRBJ1-2	NA	NA
TGTGCCAGCAGCCACACGGGGGGTTCCTACGAGCAGTACTTC	CASSHTGGSYEQYF	TRBV7-3	TRBJ2-7	TRBD2	NA
TGTGCCAGCAGCTTGGGGACTAGCGGCGCAGATACGCAGTATTTT	CASSLGTSGADTQYF	TRBV5-5	TRBJ2-3	TRBD2	NA
TGTGCCAGCAGGCCGACTAGCGGGGGGGACAATGAGCAGTTCTTC	CASRPTSGGDNEQFF	TRBV11-2	TRBJ2-1	TRBD2	NA
TGTGCCAGCAGCTTATTTGGACAGGGTATGGACGAGCAGTTCTTC	CASSLFGQGMDEQFF	TRBV7-3	TRBJ2-1	TRBD1	NA
TGTGCCATCAGTGAGAGCAGGAGGGACAATCAGCCCCAGCATTTT	CAISESRRDNQPQHF	TRBV10-3	TRBJ1-5	NA	NA
TGTGCCAGCAGTCCCGAGAGGAGCGGCACCGGGGAGCTGTTTTTT	CASSPERSGTGELFF	TRBV5-4	TRBJ2-2	NA	NA
TGTGCCAGCAGCTTAGACCGTGCGTCCCCCTCTGGCTACACCTTC	CASSLDRASPSGYTF	TRBV13	TRBJ1-2	NA	NA